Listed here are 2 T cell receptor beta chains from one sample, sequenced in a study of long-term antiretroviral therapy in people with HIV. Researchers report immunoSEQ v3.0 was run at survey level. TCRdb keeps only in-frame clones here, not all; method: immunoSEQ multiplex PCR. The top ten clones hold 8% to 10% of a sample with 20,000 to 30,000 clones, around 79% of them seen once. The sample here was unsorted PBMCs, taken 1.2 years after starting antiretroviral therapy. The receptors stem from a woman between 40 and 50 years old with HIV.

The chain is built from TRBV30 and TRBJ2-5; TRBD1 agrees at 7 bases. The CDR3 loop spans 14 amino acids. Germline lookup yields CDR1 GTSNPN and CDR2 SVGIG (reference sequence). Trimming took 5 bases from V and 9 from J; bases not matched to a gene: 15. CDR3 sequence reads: CAWAVGTAREAQYF. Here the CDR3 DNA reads TGTGCCTGGGCCGTCGGGACAGCTCGTGAGGCCCAGTACTTC.

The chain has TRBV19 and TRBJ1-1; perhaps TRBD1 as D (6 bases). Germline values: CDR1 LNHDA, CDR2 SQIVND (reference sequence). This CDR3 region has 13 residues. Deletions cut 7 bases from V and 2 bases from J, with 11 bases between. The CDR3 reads CASKTGPNTEAFF. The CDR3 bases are TGTGCCAGTAAAACAGGGCCTAACACTGAAGCTTTCTTT.